This T cell receptor beta chain was sequenced for a study of blood T cell repertoires in COVID-19 (dated by TCRdb to about 2020). In terms of the full investigation: Collaborator samples came from the United States, Italy and Spain and covered acute and convalescent phases of COVID-19. Nearly every sample came with metadata listing a de-identified subject ID, COVID-19 status, age in years and sex. The dataset comprised deeply sampled blood TCRbeta repertoires from subjects exposed to, actively infected with, or recovered from COVID-19. The samples were drawn from two sources: the first 160 participants of the ongoing ImmuneRACE study, and fewer than 1,500 subjects contributed by 6 global collaborators. HLA class I and class II types, where available, came from metadata supplied by the sample provider rather than from assay-based typing. The prospective study material was composed of cDNA or gDNA derived from T cells, B-cell-depleted T cells, or PBMCs. The repertoires were released in a freely available public database intended as a resource for research on the immune response to SARS-CoV-2. Summary of the overall study and its limitations: Clinical and demographic metadata were provided uncurated, with the amount varying by source and participant.

V ends up 4 bases short and J 3 bases short, with an unmatched junction base count of 11. CDR1 SGHAT and CDR2 FQNNGV were looked up in the germline V gene. The CDR3 sequence holds 16 residues, the cysteine and phenylalanine included. This entry keeps only the CDR3 DNA: 48 bases, framed from base 1. Collaborating institutions collected whole blood in K2EDTA tubes following their own protocols. Collaborator samples were shipped for TCRbeta analysis as frozen whole blood, isolated PBMCs, or DNA extracted from either sample type. Notes on this clone: Its antigen is not yet known. No much larger clone exists at a distance of one base, and base qualities are not known.

The immunoSEQ Assay, a bias-controlled multiplex PCR, was used to amplify TCRbeta CDR3 regions from genomic DNA. Per the source publication's procedure: Nucleated cell counts per sample were estimated from amplification of reference gene primers within the assay. Sequence reads were collapsed and filtered to measure the absolute abundance of every unique TCRbeta CDR3 rearrangement. For each sample, productive Simpson clonality was calculated as the square root of Simpson's diversity index over productive rearrangements. TCRdb stores this immuneACCESS table with in-frame sequences only. Part of the clones is absent; in the studies checked, under half of the shortfall reflects unresolved V genes, and no reason is known for the rest. That table gives V, J and clone size, and the DNA gave D and trimming. A total of some 400,000 clones appear in this sample, around 90% of them only once. In total, the top ten clones hold 5% to 8.5% of the sample.

This chain is built from TRBV11-2 and TRBJ1-2, with 7 bases in between that match TRBD1. Sequencing was performed on peripheral blood. The clonotype comes from a man aged 18 to 29 with active or convalescent COVID-19. DNA sequence: TGTGCCAGCAGCTCCGACAGGGCTCTAGTGTACTATGGCTACACCTTC. Its translation is CASSSDRALVYYGYTF.